The present entry profiles one TCR beta chain with its context. These data belong to a study of blood T cell repertoires in COVID-19. Study overall: Samples representing acute and convalescent COVID-19 were sourced from the United States, Italy and Spain. The cDNA or gDNA used as material had been derived from T cells, B-cell-depleted T cells, or PBMCs.

The germline CDR1 and CDR2 sequences are SGHVS and FQNEAQ. This CDR3 is built from 18 residues. J gave up 2 bases and V 5 bases, and 14 bases lay outside the gene matches. Under the authors' procedure: Nucleated cell counts were estimated from reference gene primer amplification. Clones were sequenced by immunoSEQ multiplex PCR, and TCRdb holds only the in-frame ones, with some missing. That table furnishes V, J and clone size, whereas the DNA furnished D and trimming. The table records more than 75,000 clones, around 84% of them present only once. The gene calls are TRBV7-8 and TRBJ2-3, with 9 nucleotides matching TRBD2. The sequenced material came from peripheral blood. This receptor was obtained from a man in his sixties with acute or convalescent COVID-19. The CDR3 nucleotides read TGTGCCAGCAGCCCACCTAGGAGCGGGGGGTCATTCACAGATACGCAGTATTTT. It specifies CASSPPRSGGSFTDTQYF. Variable domain in full (rest from reference TRBV7-8 and TRBJ2-3): GAGVSQSPRYKVAKRGQDVALRCDPISGHVSLFWYQQALGQGPEFLTYFQNEAQLDKSGLPSDRFFAERPEGSVSTLKIQRTQQEDSAVYLCASSPPRSGGSFTDTQYFGPGTRLTVL.